A single sample gave rise to the 5 T cell receptor beta chains below, sequenced in a study of shared clonotypes between healthy human individuals. Data came from immunoSEQ multiplex PCR; TCRdb stores just in-frame clones and leaves some out. The table has over a million clones, 98% to 99% seen once; the top ten hold around 0.38%. Sequencing was done on a sample of naive CD4+ T cells sorted from blood. The subset denotes: CD45RA+ positively selected. These receptors all stem from a man aged 25-40 years in good health.

The gene calls are TRBV5-1 and TRBJ2-5; possible D gene TRBD1, 5 bases. CDR3 length: 14 residues. Germline CDR1 SGHRS, CDR2 YFSETQ. Trimming removed 4 bases at V and 4 bases at J, with 14 bases between. As DNA, the CDR3 is TGCGCCAGCAGCAGCCAGGGATCAGGAGAGACCCAGTACTTC. Protein: CASSSQGSGETQYF.

This chain connects TRBV7-9 to TRBJ2-7; D not resolved. This CDR3 is built from 16 residues. Trimming shortened V by 5 bases and J by 2 bases, and 19 bases separated the two germline ends. Germline CDR1 is SEHNR and CDR2 is FQNEAQ (reference sequence). The DNA of the CDR3 is TGTGCCAGCAGCCCCGTTTCAGCGTCCTTAACCTACGAGCAGTACTTC. It encodes CASSPVSASLTYEQYF.

The table lists this clone with a count of one. The chain recombines TRBV5-1 with TRBJ2-5, with D unresolved. V was trimmed by 4 bases and J by 2 bases, leaving 9 bases between them. Germline V gives CDR1 SGHRS, CDR2 YFSETQ. This CDR3 region has 13 residues. CDR3 bases: TGCGCCAGCAGCCCGGTCTTTCAAGAGACCCAGTACTTC. Its protein product is CASSPVFQETQYF.

The chain carries TRBV9 and TRBJ2-1; possible D gene TRBD2, 5 bases. The CDR3 spans 13 residues. The germline V gene has CDR1 SGDLS and CDR2 YYNGEE. V was cut by 5 bases and J by 0 bases, with 6 bases left in between. The CDR3 DNA follows: TGTGCCAGCAGGGGGAGCTCCTACAATGAGCAGTTCTTC. This translates into CASRGSSYNEQFF.

The V call is TRBV6-1, the J call TRBJ1-2; TRBD1 aligns across 7 bases. With 4 bases clipped from V and 3 bases from J, the junction kept 17 bases outside the gene matches. Germline CDR1 is MNHNS and CDR2 is SASEGT. CDR3 length equals 18 residues. This CDR3 reads CASSGSFFGAGQHYGYTF. CDR3 sequence (DNA): TGTGCCAGCAGTGGAAGCTTTTTCGGAGCGGGACAGCACTATGGCTACACCTTC.